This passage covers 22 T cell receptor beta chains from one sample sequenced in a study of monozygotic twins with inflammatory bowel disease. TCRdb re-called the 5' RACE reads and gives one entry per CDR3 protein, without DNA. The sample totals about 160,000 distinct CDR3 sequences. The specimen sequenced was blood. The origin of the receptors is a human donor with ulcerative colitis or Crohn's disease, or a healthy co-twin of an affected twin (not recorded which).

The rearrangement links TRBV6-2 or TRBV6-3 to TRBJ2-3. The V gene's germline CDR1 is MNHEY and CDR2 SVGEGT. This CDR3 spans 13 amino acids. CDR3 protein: CASSYSTASTQYF.

The CDR3 loop reads CASSLKGQGYGYTF. The V gene is TRBV5-4, the J gene TRBJ1-2; the D call from TCRdb, TRBD1, cannot be confirmed without DNA. Germline V lookup: CDR1 SGHNT, CDR2 YYREEE (reference sequence). The CDR3 has 14 residues.

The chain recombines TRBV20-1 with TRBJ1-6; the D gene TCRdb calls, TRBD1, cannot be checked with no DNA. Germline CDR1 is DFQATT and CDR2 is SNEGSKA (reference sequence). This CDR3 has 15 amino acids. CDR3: CSAREVTGFNSPLHF.

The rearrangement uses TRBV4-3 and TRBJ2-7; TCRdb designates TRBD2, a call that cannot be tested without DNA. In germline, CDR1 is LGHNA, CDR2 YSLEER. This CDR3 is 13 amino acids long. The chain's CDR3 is CASSHGGMREQYF.

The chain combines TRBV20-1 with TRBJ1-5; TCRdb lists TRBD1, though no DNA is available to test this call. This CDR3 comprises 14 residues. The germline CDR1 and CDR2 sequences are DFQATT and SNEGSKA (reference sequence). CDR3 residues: CSARRGQGNQPQHF.

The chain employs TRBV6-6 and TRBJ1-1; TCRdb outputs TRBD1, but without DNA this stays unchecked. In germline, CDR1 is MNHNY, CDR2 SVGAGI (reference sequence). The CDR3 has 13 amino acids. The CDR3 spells CASGQGAYTEAFF.

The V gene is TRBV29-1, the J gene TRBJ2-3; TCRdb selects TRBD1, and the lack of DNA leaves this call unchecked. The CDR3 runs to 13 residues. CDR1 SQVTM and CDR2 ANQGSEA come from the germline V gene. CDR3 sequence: CSAGTGGTDTQYF.

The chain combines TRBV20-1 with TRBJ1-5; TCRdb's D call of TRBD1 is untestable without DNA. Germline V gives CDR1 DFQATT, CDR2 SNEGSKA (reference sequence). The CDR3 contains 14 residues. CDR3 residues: CSALRGVGDQPQHF.

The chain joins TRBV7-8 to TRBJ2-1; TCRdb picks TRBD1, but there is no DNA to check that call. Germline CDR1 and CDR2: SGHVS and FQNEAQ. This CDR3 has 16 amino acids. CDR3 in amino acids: CASLAEIGAGDNEQFF.

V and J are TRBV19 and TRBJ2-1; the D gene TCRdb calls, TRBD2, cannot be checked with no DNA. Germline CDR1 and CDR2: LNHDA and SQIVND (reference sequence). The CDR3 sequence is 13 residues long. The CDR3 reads CASSTEGYNEQFF. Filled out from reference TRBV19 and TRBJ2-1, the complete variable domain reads DGGITQSPKYLFRKEGQNVTLSCEQNLNHDAMYWYRQDPGQGLRLIYYSQIVNDFQKGDIAEGYSVSREKKESFPLTVTSAQKNPTAFYLCASSTEGYNEQFFGPGTRLTVL.

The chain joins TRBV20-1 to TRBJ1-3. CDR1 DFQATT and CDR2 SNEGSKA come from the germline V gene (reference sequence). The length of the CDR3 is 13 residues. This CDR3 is CSSSRMNENTIYF.

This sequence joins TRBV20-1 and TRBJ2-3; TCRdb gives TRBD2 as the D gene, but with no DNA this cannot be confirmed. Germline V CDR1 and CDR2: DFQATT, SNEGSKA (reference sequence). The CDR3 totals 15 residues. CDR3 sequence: CSARISGTSTDTQYF.

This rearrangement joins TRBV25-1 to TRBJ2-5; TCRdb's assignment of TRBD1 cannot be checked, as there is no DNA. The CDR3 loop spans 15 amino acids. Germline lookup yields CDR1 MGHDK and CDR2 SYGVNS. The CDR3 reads CASSDPGTSVETQYF.

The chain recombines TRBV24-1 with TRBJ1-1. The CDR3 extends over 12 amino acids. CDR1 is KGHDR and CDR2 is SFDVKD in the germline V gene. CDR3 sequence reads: CATSGWWTEAFF.

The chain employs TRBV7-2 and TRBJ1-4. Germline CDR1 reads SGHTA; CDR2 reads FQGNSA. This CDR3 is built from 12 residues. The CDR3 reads CASSLAREKLFF. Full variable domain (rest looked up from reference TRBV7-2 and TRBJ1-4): GAGVSQSPSNKVTEKGKDVELRCDPISGHTALYWYRQSLGQGLEFLIYFQGNSAPDKSGLPSDRFSAERTGGSVSTLTIQRTQQEDSAVYLCASSLAREKLFFGSGTQLSVL.

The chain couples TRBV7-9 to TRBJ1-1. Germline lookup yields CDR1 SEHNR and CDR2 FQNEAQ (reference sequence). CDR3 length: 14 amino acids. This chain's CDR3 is CASSITAGRPEAFF.

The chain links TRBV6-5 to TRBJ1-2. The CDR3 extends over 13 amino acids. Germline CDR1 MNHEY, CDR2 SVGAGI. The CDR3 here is CASSYKGQGGYTF.

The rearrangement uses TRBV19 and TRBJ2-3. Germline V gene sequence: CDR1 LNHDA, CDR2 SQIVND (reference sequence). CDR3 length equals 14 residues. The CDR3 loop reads CASSLAQSTDTQYF.

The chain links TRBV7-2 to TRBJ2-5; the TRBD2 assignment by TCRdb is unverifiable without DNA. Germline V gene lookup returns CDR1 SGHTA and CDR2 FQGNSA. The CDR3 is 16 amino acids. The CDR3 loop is CASSLTGLADQETQYF.

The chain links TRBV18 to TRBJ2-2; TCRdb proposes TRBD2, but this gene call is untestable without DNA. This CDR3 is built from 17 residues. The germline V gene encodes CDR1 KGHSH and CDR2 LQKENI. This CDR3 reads CASSPPGTSENTGELFF.

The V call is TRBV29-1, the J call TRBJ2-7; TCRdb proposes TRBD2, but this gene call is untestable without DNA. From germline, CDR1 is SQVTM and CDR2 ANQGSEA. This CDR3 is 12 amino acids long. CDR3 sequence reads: CSVVAQSYEQYF.

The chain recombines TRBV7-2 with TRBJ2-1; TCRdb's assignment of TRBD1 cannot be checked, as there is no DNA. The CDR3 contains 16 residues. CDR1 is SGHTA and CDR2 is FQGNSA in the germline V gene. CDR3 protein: CASSPGQVQSYNEQFF.